The rows below give T cell receptor beta chains drawn from one sample of a study of shared clonotypes between healthy human individuals. Sequencing used immunoSEQ multiplex PCR; TCRdb keeps in-frame clones, though not all of them. The sample yields around 2.1 million clones, 90% to 95% seen once. Specimen: naive CD8+ T cells from PBMCs. Receptors were obtained from a man between 18 and 35 years old in good health. Some clones in this sample may be carry-over from other donors' samples. Both conserved end residues are part of each CDR3. The order of the fields is D gene, clone size, J gene, V gene, CDR3 protein, CDR3 DNA. D genes are given only for firm matches. Clone size appears in some rows only: once, few, many, or a class for an expanded clone.

d_gene: .; abundance: .; j_gene: TRBJ2-7; v_gene: TRBV7-9; CDR3aa: CASSWGHSYEQYF; CDR3nt: TGTGCCAGCAGCTGGGGACATAGCTACGAGCAGTACTTC
d_gene: .; abundance: .; j_gene: TRBJ2-7; v_gene: TRBV28; CDR3aa: CASSLPLYEQYF; CDR3nt: TGTGCCAGCAGTTTACCCCTGTACGAGCAGTACTTC
d_gene: .; abundance: .; j_gene: TRBJ2-7; v_gene: TRBV7-9; CDR3aa: CASRGAGTNYEQYF; CDR3nt: TGTGCCAGCAGAGGGGCGGGGACCAACTACGAGCAGTACTTC
d_gene: .; abundance: .; j_gene: TRBJ2-2; v_gene: TRBV28; CDR3aa: CASSPLGSRELFF; CDR3nt: TGTGCCAGCAGCCCCCTGGGCTCGAGGGAGCTGTTTTTT
d_gene: .; abundance: .; j_gene: TRBJ2-2; v_gene: TRBV4-2; CDR3aa: CASSQGSHTGELFF; CDR3nt: TGTGCCAGCAGCCAAGGGAGTCACACCGGGGAGCTGTTTTTT
d_gene: TRBD1; abundance: .; j_gene: TRBJ1-2; v_gene: TRBV5-1; CDR3aa: CASSFDRVANYGYTF; CDR3nt: TGCGCCAGCAGCTTCGACAGGGTAGCTAACTATGGCTACACCTTC
d_gene: .; abundance: .; j_gene: TRBJ2-7; v_gene: TRBV27; CDR3aa: CASSLSRLSHEQYF; CDR3nt: TGTGCCAGCAGTTTATCCCGTTTATCACACGAGCAGTACTTC
d_gene: TRBD2; abundance: .; j_gene: TRBJ2-5; v_gene: TRBV7-6; CDR3aa: CASSLAPLAGEYF; CDR3nt: TGTGCCAGCAGCTTAGCCCCCCTAGCGGGGGAGTACTTC
d_gene: .; abundance: .; j_gene: TRBJ1-1; v_gene: TRBV23-1; CDR3aa: CASSSLITGLEAFF; CDR3nt: TGCGCCAGCAGTTCCCTCATTACAGGGCTGGAAGCTTTCTTT
d_gene: .; abundance: .; j_gene: TRBJ2-7; v_gene: TRBV5-6; CDR3aa: CASSLVASRYEQYF; CDR3nt: TGTGCCAGCAGCTTGGTGGCTAGCAGGTACGAGCAGTACTTC
d_gene: .; abundance: once; j_gene: TRBJ1-5; v_gene: TRBV19; CDR3aa: CASSLHPRGILGGNQPQHF; CDR3nt: TGTGCCAGTAGCCTTCACCCGAGGGGAATACTGGGCGGCAATCAGCCCCAGCATTTT
d_gene: .; abundance: .; j_gene: TRBJ2-1; v_gene: TRBV4-2; CDR3aa: CASRGGYNEQFF; CDR3nt: TGTGCCAGCAGAGGGGGCTACAATGAGCAGTTCTTC
d_gene: .; abundance: once; j_gene: TRBJ2-1; v_gene: TRBV4-2; CDR3aa: CASSQDAVVGPYNEQFF; CDR3nt: TGTGCCAGCAGCCAAGATGCGGTTGTAGGGCCTTACAATGAGCAGTTCTTC
d_gene: TRBD1; abundance: once; j_gene: TRBJ2-7; v_gene: TRBV6-1; CDR3aa: CASSEGTGDPYEQYF; CDR3nt: TGTGCCAGCAGTGAAGGGACAGGGGACCCATACGAGCAGTACTTC
d_gene: .; abundance: .; j_gene: TRBJ2-1; v_gene: TRBV7-9; CDR3aa: CASFTEQFF; CDR3nt: TGTGCCAGCTTTACCGAGCAGTTCTTC
d_gene: .; abundance: .; j_gene: TRBJ2-3; v_gene: TRBV27; CDR3aa: CASSLRPSAFTSTDTQYF; CDR3nt: TGTGCCAGCAGTTTACGGCCTAGCGCCTTCACTAGCACAGATACGCAGTATTTT
d_gene: .; abundance: .; j_gene: TRBJ2-5; v_gene: TRBV5-1; CDR3aa: CASSLDSGETQYF; CDR3nt: TGCGCCAGCAGCTTAGACTCAGGAGAGACCCAGTACTTC
d_gene: .; abundance: .; j_gene: TRBJ2-7; v_gene: TRBV9; CDR3aa: CASSVGRGGHEQYF; CDR3nt: TGTGCCAGCAGCGTAGGCAGGGGGGGTCACGAGCAGTACTTC
d_gene: .; abundance: .; j_gene: TRBJ1-3; v_gene: TRBV27; CDR3aa: CASSLSSYSGNTIYF; CDR3nt: TGTGCCAGCAGTTTATCGTCATATTCTGGAAACACCATATATTTT
d_gene: .; abundance: .; j_gene: TRBJ2-7; v_gene: TRBV2; CDR3aa: CASRMKTDSYEQYF; CDR3nt: TGTGCCAGCAGGATGAAGACAGATTCCTACGAGCAGTACTTC